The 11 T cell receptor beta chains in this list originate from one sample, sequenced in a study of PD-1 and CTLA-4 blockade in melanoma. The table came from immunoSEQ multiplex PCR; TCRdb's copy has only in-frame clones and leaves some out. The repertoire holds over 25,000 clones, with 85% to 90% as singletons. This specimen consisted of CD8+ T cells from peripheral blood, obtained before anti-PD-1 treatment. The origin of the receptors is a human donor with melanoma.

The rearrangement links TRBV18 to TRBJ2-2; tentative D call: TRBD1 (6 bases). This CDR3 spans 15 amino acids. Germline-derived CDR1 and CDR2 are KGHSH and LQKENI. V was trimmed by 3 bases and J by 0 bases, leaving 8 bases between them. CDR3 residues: CASSPDRSNTGELFF. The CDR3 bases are TGTGCCAGCTCACCTGACAGGTCGAACACCGGGGAGCTGTTTTTT.

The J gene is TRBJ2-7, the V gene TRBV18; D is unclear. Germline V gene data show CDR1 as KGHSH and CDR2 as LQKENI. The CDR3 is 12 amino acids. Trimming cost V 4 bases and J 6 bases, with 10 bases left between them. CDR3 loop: CASSQGEAEQYF. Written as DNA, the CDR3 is TGTGCCAGCTCACAGGGCGAGGCCGAGCAGTACTTC.

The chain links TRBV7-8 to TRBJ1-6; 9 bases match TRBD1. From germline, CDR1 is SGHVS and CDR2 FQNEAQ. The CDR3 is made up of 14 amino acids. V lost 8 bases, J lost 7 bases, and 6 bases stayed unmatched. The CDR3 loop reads CASGDRGGNSPLHF. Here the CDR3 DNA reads TGTGCCAGCGGAGACAGGGGGGGGAATTCACCCCTCCACTTT.

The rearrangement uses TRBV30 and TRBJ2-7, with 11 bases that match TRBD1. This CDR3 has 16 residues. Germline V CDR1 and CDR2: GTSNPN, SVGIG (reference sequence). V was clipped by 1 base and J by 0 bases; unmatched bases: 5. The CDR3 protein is CAWSAWTGGDSYEQYF. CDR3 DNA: TGTGCCTGGAGTGCCTGGACAGGGGGCGACTCCTACGAGCAGTACTTC. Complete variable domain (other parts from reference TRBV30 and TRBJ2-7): SQTIHQWPATLVQPVGSPLSLECTVEGTSNPNLYWYRQAAGRGLQLLFYSVGIGQISSEVPQNLSASRPQDRQFILSSKKLLLSDSGFYLCAWSAWTGGDSYEQYFGPGTRLTVT.

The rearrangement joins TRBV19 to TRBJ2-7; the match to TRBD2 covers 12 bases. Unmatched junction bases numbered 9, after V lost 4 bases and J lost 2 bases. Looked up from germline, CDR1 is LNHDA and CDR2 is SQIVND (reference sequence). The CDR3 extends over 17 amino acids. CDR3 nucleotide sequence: TGTGCCAGTAGTACCGTCTTACTAGCGGGAGGCACCTACGAGCAGTACTTC. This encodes CASSTVLLAGGTYEQYF. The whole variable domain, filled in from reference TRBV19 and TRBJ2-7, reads DGGITQSPKYLFRKEGQNVTLSCEQNLNHDAMYWYRQDPGQGLRLIYYSQIVNDFQKGDIAEGYSVSREKKESFPLTVTSAQKNPTAFYLCASSTVLLAGGTYEQYFGPGTRLTVT.

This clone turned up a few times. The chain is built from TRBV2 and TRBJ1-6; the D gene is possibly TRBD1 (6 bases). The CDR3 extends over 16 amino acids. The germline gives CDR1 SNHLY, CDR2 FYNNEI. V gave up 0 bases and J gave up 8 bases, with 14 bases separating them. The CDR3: CASSEALGTQDSPLHF. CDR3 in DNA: TGTGCCAGCAGTGAAGCCCTCGGGACACAGGATTCACCCCTCCACTTT. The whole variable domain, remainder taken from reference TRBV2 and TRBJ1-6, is EPEVTQTPSHQVTQMGQEVILRCVPISNHLYFYWYRQILGQKVEFLVSFYNNEISEKSEIFDDQFSVERPDGSNFTLKIRSTKLEDSAMYFCASSEALGTQDSPLHFGNGTRLTVT.

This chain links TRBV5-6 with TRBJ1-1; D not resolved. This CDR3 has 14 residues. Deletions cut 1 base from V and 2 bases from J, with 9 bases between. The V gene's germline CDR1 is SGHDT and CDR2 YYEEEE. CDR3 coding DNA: TGTGCCAGCAGCTTGCTAGGGCCAAACACTGAAGCTTTCTTT. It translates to CASSLLGPNTEAFF.

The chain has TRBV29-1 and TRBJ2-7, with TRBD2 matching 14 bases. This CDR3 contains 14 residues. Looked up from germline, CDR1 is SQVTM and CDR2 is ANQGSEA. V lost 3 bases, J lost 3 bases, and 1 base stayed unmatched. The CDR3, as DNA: TGCAGCGTTGACGGACTAGCGGGAGGCTACGAGCAGTACTTC. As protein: CSVDGLAGGYEQYF.

CDR3 DNA: TGTGCCAGCAGCTTTTTTGAAGCAAGCACAGATACGCAGTATTTT. Protein sequence: CASSFFEASTDTQYF. The rearrangement uses TRBV11-1 and TRBJ2-3; D is unclear. The CDR3 contains 15 residues. Germline assignment: CDR1 SGHAT and CDR2 FQDESV (reference sequence). Trimming cost V 3 bases and J 0 bases, with 10 bases left between them.

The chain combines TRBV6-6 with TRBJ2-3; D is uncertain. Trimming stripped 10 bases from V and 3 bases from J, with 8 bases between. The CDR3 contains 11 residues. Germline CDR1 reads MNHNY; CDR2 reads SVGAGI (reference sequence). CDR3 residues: CATPRTDTQYF. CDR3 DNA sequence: TGTGCCACCCCCCGAACAGATACGCAGTATTTT.

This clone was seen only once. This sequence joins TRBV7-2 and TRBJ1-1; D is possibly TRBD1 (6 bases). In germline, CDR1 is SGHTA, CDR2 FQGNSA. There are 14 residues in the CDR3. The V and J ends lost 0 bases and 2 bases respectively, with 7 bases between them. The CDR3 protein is CASSLAGANTEAFF. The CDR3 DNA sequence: TGTGCCAGCAGCTTAGCGGGGGCTAACACTGAAGCTTTCTTT.